The clone carrying this TCR beta chain has a handful of counts. Antigen unknown. The sample comes from a study of identical twins. Findings and caveats of the study: Conclusions leaned on cross-sectional statistical analysis and did not track the same donors over time.

TCRdb analysed the 5' RACE reads with MiXCR anew, one entry per CDR3 protein. This sample has about 550,000 distinct CDR3 sequences, with approximately 20% found just once. The germline V gene encodes CDR1 MNHEY and CDR2 SMNVEV (reference sequence). V lost 5 bases and J lost 5; bases outside the gene matches: 18. This CDR3 is 18 amino acids long. The same data also contributed to another study, on yellow fever vaccine responses in identical twins.

The rearrangement uses TRBV27 and TRBJ1-1, with 9 bases that match TRBD1. The sample comprised CD4+ T cells sorted from blood. The clonotype originates from a woman aged 18-35 years in good health. For the CDR3, the DNA is TGTGCCAGCAGTCCATTCACCGGGACAGGGAGAGGAAAGACTGAAGCTTTCTTT. Protein: CASSPFTGTGRGKTEAFF.